These 22 T cell receptor beta chains came from one sample sequenced in a study of OX40 agonist ivuxolimab in advanced cancers. TCRdb's table, derived via immunoSEQ multiplex PCR, lists solely in-frame clones and lacks some. The profile shows approximately 70,000 clones, 75% to 95% of them singletons. The sample here was CD4+ or CD8+ T cells sorted from blood, taken in a trial of the OX40 agonist ivuxolimab. These TCRs come from an adult with an advanced solid tumor such as melanoma, head and neck, liver or kidney cancer.

CDR3 in amino acids: CASSPAQGMTEAFF. The CDR3 nucleotides are TGTGCCAGCAGTCCAGCACAGGGGATGACTGAAGCTTTCTTT. The V gene is TRBV7-9, the J gene TRBJ1-1; 7 bases line up with TRBD1. The V gene's germline CDR1 is SEHNR and CDR2 FQNEAQ (reference sequence). The CDR3 totals 14 residues. With 6 bases clipped from V and 5 bases from J, the junction kept 9 bases outside the gene matches. Looking up the rest from reference TRBV7-9 and TRBJ1-1 gives the full variable domain: DTGVSQNPRHKITKRGQNVTFRCDPISEHNRLYWYRQTLGQGPEFLTYFQNEAQLEKSRLLSDRFSAERPKGSFSTLEIQRTEQGDSAMYLCASSPAQGMTEAFFGQGTRLTVV.

The chain carries TRBV18 and TRBJ1-6, with 7 bases identical to TRBD1. This CDR3 is built from 13 residues. J lost 11 bases, V lost 3 bases, and 4 bases had no gene match. Germline-derived CDR1 and CDR2 are KGHSH and LQKENI. The chain's CDR3 is CASSPPTGPPLHF. DNA for the CDR3: TGTGCCAGCTCACCGCCGACAGGGCCACCCCTCCACTTT.

The rearrangement uses TRBV6-4 and TRBJ2-7, with D uncertain. V lost 4 bases and J 0 bases, leaving 13 bases between the germline ends. The CDR3 is made up of 15 amino acids. Per the germline V gene, CDR1 is MRHNA and CDR2 is SNTAGT. The chain's CDR3 is CASSGILPSSYEQYF. In nucleotides, the CDR3 is TGTGCCAGCAGTGGGATCCTCCCCAGCTCCTACGAGCAGTACTTC.

The genes are TRBV19 and TRBJ2-5; D gene ambiguous. V was shortened by 3 bases and J by 2 bases, with 7 bases between the two germline ends. The CDR3 length is 13 residues. CDR1 LNHDA and CDR2 SQIVND come from the germline V gene (reference sequence). CDR3 residues: CASSMKRQETQYF. CDR3 nucleotides: TGTGCCAGTAGTATGAAGAGACAAGAGACCCAGTACTTC.

This clone was observed once. The V gene is TRBV10-3, the J gene TRBJ2-3, with 10 nucleotides matching TRBD2. Per germline, CDR1 ENHRY and CDR2 SYGVKD. V dropped 6 bases and J dropped 3; count of bases not matched to a gene: 9. The CDR3 consists of 16 residues. The CDR3 sequence is CAISGGLAGVTDTQYF. The CDR3 DNA follows: TGTGCCATCAGCGGCGGGCTAGCGGGGGTTACAGATACGCAGTATTTT.

J is TRBJ2-7 and V is TRBV6-6, with D perhaps TRBD1 (6 bases). Germline-derived CDR1 and CDR2 are MNHNY and SVGAGI (reference sequence). CDR3 length equals 13 residues. V lost 6 bases and J 4 bases, leaving 13 bases between the germline ends. The CDR3 nucleotides read TGTGCCAGCAGCCTAGGGGGAAATTACGAGCAGTACTTC. Its translation is CASSLGGNYEQYF.

This clone was counted once. J is TRBJ2-7 and V is TRBV28; 12 bases match TRBD2. J was trimmed by 5 bases and V by 3 bases; bases with no gene match: 5. CDR3 length: 15 amino acids. CDR1 and CDR2 (germline): MDHEN, SYDVKM. The DNA for the CDR3 is TGTGCCAGCAGTTTTATACTAGCGGGAGGTAACGAGCAGTACTTC. Translated, it gives CASSFILAGGNEQYF.

V and J are TRBV27 and TRBJ2-3; D gene ambiguous. V lost 3 bases and J lost 5, with 3 bases in between. The CDR3 extends over 11 amino acids. The germline V gene has CDR1 MNHEY and CDR2 SMNVEV (reference sequence). CDR3 protein: CASSFRDTQYF. CDR3 in DNA: TGTGCCAGCAGTTTCAGAGATACGCAGTATTTT.

The chain joins TRBV19 to TRBJ2-3; possible D gene TRBD1, 5 bases. CDR3 size: 15 residues. V was trimmed by 3 bases and J by 3 bases, leaving 13 bases between them. CDR1 is LNHDA and CDR2 is SQIVND in the germline V gene (reference sequence). This CDR3 reads CASSIGATPTDTQYF. CDR3 DNA sequence: TGTGCCAGTAGTATTGGGGCCACACCAACAGATACGCAGTATTTT.

The rearrangement links TRBV4-2 to TRBJ2-7, with TRBD2 matching over 13 bases. There are 16 residues in the CDR3. The V gene end was trimmed by 5 bases and the J gene end by 3 bases; junction bases not matched to a gene: 7. From germline, CDR1 is LGHNA and CDR2 YNFKEQ. This chain's CDR3 is CASSSGTSGKLYEQYF. The CDR3 bases are TGTGCCAGCAGCTCCGGGACTAGCGGGAAGCTCTACGAGCAGTACTTC.

The sample holds one count of this clone. The CDR3 protein is CASSEGTGLSGETQYF. CDR3 nucleotide sequence: TGCGCCAGCAGTGAAGGGACAGGGCTGTCCGGAGAGACCCAGTACTTC. The V gene is TRBV10-1, the J gene TRBJ2-5; 9 bases map to TRBD1. Germline lookup yields CDR1 WNHNN and CDR2 SYGVQD (reference sequence). CDR3 length equals 16 residues. With V trimmed by 3 bases and J by 4 bases, 9 bases remained unmatched.

V usage is TRBV13 and J usage is TRBJ2-1; possibly TRBD2 for D (6 bases). The CDR3 is 13 amino acids. Germline V gene sequence: CDR1 PRHDT, CDR2 FYEKMQ (reference sequence). Trimming pared 3 bases from V and 8 bases from J, leaving 11 bases between. The CDR3, as DNA: TGTGCCAGCAGCTTGGTCGGGAGTTATGAGCAGTTCTTC. Translation: CASSLVGSYEQFF. The whole variable domain, filled in from reference TRBV13 and TRBJ2-1, reads AAGVIQSPRHLIKEKRETATLKCYPIPRHDTVYWYQQGPGQDPQFLISFYEKMQSDKGSIPDRFSAQQFSDYHSELNMSSLELGDSALYFCASSLVGSYEQFFGPGTRLTVL.

The chain joins TRBV6-1 to TRBJ2-5; D tentatively fits TRBD1 or TRBD2 (5 bases each). This CDR3 region has 13 residues. The ends were cut back, 4 bases at V and 5 bases at J, with 11 bases in the middle. Per the germline V gene, CDR1 is MNHNS and CDR2 is SASEGT. The CDR3 spells CASSVKGTETQYF. The DNA of the CDR3 is TGTGCCAGCAGTGTCAAGGGGACGGAGACCCAGTACTTC.

This clone has just a few counts. The chain combines TRBV5-1 with TRBJ1-5; D unclear. The CDR3 runs 14 residues. The germline V gene encodes CDR1 SGHRS and CDR2 YFSETQ. V was cut by 0 bases and J by 3 bases, with 7 bases left in between. CDR3 in amino acids: CASSLAGTNQPQHF. Here the CDR3 DNA reads TGCGCCAGCAGCTTGGCAGGCACCAATCAGCCCCAGCATTTT.

This chain connects TRBV5-1 to TRBJ1-2; unclear D gene. Germline V gene lookup returns CDR1 SGHRS and CDR2 YFSETQ. The germline V and J ends were trimmed by 3 bases and 4 bases, with 10 bases remaining between them. This CDR3 contains 13 residues. The CDR3 DNA follows: TGCGCCAGCAGCTCTGACGGATCCTATGGCTACACCTTC. It specifies CASSSDGSYGYTF. Variable domain in full (rest from reference TRBV5-1 and TRBJ1-2): KAGVTQTPRYLIKTRGQQVTLSCSPISGHRSVSWYQQTPGQGLQFLFEYFSETQRNKGNFPGRFSGRQFSNSRSEMNVSTLELGDSALYLCASSSDGSYGYTFGSGTRLTVV.

The chain carries TRBV7-2 and TRBJ2-7; D possibly corresponds to TRBD1 (6 bases). This CDR3 has 16 amino acids. Between the trimmed V and J ends, which lost 1 base and 3 bases, there was a span of 16 bases. Germline assignment: CDR1 SGHTA and CDR2 FQGNSA. The CDR3 DNA sequence: TGTGCCAGCAGCTTAGACAAGGGGGTAGGGAACTACGAGCAGTACTTC. This codes for CASSLDKGVGNYEQYF.

The rearrangement links TRBV5-1 to TRBJ2-7; no reliable D call. There are 14 residues in the CDR3. Germline CDR1 and CDR2: SGHRS and YFSETQ. V lost 3 bases to trimming and J lost 7 bases, with 17 bases between them. The CDR3 nucleotides are TGCGCCAGCAGCTCGATCACCTCCCCTCGGGAGCAGTACTTC. It translates to CASSSITSPREQYF.

The gene calls are TRBV7-2 and TRBJ2-3; the D gene is possibly TRBD2 (6 bases). Germline CDR1 and CDR2: SGHTA and FQGNSA. V was cut by 5 bases and J by 1 base, with 13 bases left in between. This CDR3 region has 15 residues. The CDR3 loop is CASSLWRGGTDTQYF. CDR3 in DNA: TGTGCCAGCAGCCTATGGCGCGGGGGCACAGATACGCAGTATTTT.

This clone was counted a single time. The chain links TRBV27 to TRBJ1-2, with 9 positions matching TRBD1. V lost 3 bases to trimming and J lost 5 bases; unmatched junction nucleotides: 4. CDR3 length: 14 amino acids. Germline CDR1 reads MNHEY; CDR2 reads SMNVEV (reference sequence). CDR3 in DNA: TGTGCCAGCAGTTTTTCGACAGGGGGTTATGGCTACACCTTC. It translates to CASSFSTGGYGYTF.

The chain couples TRBV18 to TRBJ1-1; a weak D match, TRBD1 (6 bases). With 3 bases removed from V and 5 bases from J, the gap between germline ends came to 13 bases. Germline V gene lookup returns CDR1 KGHSH and CDR2 LQKENI. The CDR3 consists of 14 residues. CDR3 protein: CASSPGTGRTEAFF. CDR3 DNA: TGTGCCAGCTCACCTGGAACAGGGAGGACTGAAGCTTTCTTT.

The chain carries TRBV10-1 and TRBJ2-5; no clear D gene. The assigned J gene may be wrong: the sequence end matches TRBJ2-7 better. This CDR3 has 13 residues. From germline, CDR1 is WNHNN and CDR2 SYGVQD (reference sequence). In nucleotides, the CDR3 is TGCGCCAGCAGTGAGTTAGGGCTTCACGAGCAGTACTTC. It codes for CASSELGLHEQYF.

The gene calls are TRBV5-1 and TRBJ2-7; 9 positions match TRBD1. Per the germline V gene, CDR1 is SGHRS and CDR2 is YFSETQ. There are 14 residues in the CDR3. Trimming took 4 bases from V and 5 from J; bases not matched to a gene: 7. The CDR3 spells CASSRPGQGHEQYF. CDR3 in DNA: TGCGCCAGCAGCCGACCGGGACAGGGACACGAGCAGTACTTC.